The 17 T cell receptor beta chains presented below share a single source sample, sequenced in a study of blood T cell repertoires in COVID-19. Data came from immunoSEQ multiplex PCR; TCRdb stores just in-frame clones and leaves some out. The sample contains 250,000 to 300,000 clones, approximately 90% of which appear only once. The sequencing input was PBMCs or T cells enriched from blood (not recorded which). These receptor sequences come from a young man who had recovered from COVID-19.

CDR3: CASSQVGLKETQYF. DNA of the CDR3: TGTGCCAGCAGCCAAGTGGGACTAAAAGAGACCCAGTACTTC. The chain is built from TRBV3-1 (or the pseudogene TRBV3-2) and TRBJ2-5; 7 bases fit TRBD2. CDR1 is LGHDT, CDR2 YNNKEL, per germline (reference sequence). This CDR3 is built from 14 residues. Unmatched junction bases numbered 2, after V lost 1 base and J lost 3 bases.

The rearrangement links TRBV15 to TRBJ2-7; D unclear. V was trimmed by 4 bases and J by 7 bases, leaving 8 bases between them. The germline gives CDR1 LNHNV, CDR2 YYDKDF (reference sequence). The CDR3 contains 11 residues. CDR3 region: CATSMMSEQYF. In DNA, the CDR3 is TGTGCCACCAGCATGATGAGTGAGCAGTACTTC.

The gene calls are TRBV28 and TRBJ1-5; D may be TRBD1 (6 bases). CDR1 is MDHEN, CDR2 SYDVKM, per germline. The ends were cut back, 2 bases at V and 5 bases at J, with 13 bases in the middle. The CDR3 has 15 residues. The CDR3 loop is CASSLGLGADQPQHF. The CDR3 bases are TGTGCCAGCAGTTTAGGTCTGGGGGCGGATCAGCCCCAGCATTTT.

This clone was recorded only once. This rearrangement joins TRBV14 to TRBJ1-1; D perhaps matches TRBD1 (6 bases). Between the trimmed V and J ends, which lost 0 bases and 2 bases, there was a span of 13 bases. Germline values: CDR1 SGHDN, CDR2 FVKESK. This CDR3 comprises 16 residues. The CDR3 sequence: CASSQDGGGGNTEAFF. CDR3 sequence (DNA): TGTGCCAGCAGCCAAGACGGGGGGGGCGGAAACACTGAAGCTTTCTTT.

J is TRBJ2-3 and V is TRBV10-3; TRBD2 is a possible D gene (5 bases). The germline V and J ends were trimmed by 8 bases and 2 bases, with 11 bases remaining between them. The CDR3 totals 13 residues. Per germline, CDR1 ENHRY and CDR2 SYGVKD. The CDR3, as DNA: TGTGCCATCCGTAGCCGGGACACAGATACGCAGTATTTT. It yields the protein CAIRSRDTDTQYF.

The CDR3 spells CASSLYGGRAHNEQFF. DNA for the CDR3: TGTGCCAGCAGCTTATATGGCGGGAGGGCCCACAATGAGCAGTTCTTC. The J gene is TRBJ2-1, the V gene TRBV7-9; 9 bases are shared with TRBD2. Germline-derived CDR1 and CDR2 are SEHNR and FQNEAQ (reference sequence). CDR3 size: 16 residues. The J segment lost 5 bases and the V segment lost 2 bases, leaving 7 bases of the junction unmatched. The full variable domain, with the rest looked up from reference TRBV7-9 and TRBJ2-1, is DTGVSQNPRHKITKRGQNVTFRCDPISEHNRLYWYRQTLGQGPEFLTYFQNEAQLEKSRLLSDRFSAERPKGSFSTLEIQRTEQGDSAMYLCASSLYGGRAHNEQFFGPGTRLTVL.

The V gene is TRBV5-6, the J gene TRBJ1-2; TRBD1 aligns across 8 bases. The germline gives CDR1 SGHDT, CDR2 YYEEEE. The V segment lost 1 base and the J segment 2 bases; nucleotides outside the gene matches: 4. The CDR3 runs 15 residues. The CDR3 DNA is TGTGCCAGCAGCTTGCGGACAGGGCACAACTATGGCTACACCTTC. This gives the protein CASSLRTGHNYGYTF.

CDR3 amino acids: CASSGDRGNYGYTF. The DNA for the CDR3 is TGTGCCAGCAGCGGGGACAGGGGTAACTATGGCTACACCTTC. The chain links TRBV5-6 to TRBJ1-2, with TRBD1 matching 10 bases. With V trimmed by 4 bases and J by 1 base, 1 base remained unmatched. Per the germline V gene, CDR1 is SGHDT and CDR2 is YYEEEE. The CDR3 covers 14 residues.

The chain carries TRBV19 and TRBJ2-2; 7 bases align to TRBD1. Germline values: CDR1 LNHDA, CDR2 SQIVND (reference sequence). This CDR3 has 15 amino acids. The junction had 9 bases not matched to a gene; V was cut back by 7 bases and J by 4 bases. The CDR3 region is CASTATGLSTGELFF. The CDR3 DNA follows: TGTGCCAGTACCGCGACAGGGTTGAGCACCGGGGAGCTGTTTTTT. The full variable domain, its missing parts supplied by reference TRBV19 and TRBJ2-2, is DGGITQSPKYLFRKEGQNVTLSCEQNLNHDAMYWYRQDPGQGLRLIYYSQIVNDFQKGDIAEGYSVSREKKESFPLTVTSAQKNPTAFYLCASTATGLSTGELFFGEGSRLTVL.

The CDR3 DNA reads as TGCGCCAGCAGGGTAGCGGGAAGCTCCTACGAGCAGTACTTC. Protein sequence: CASRVAGSSYEQYF. The J gene is TRBJ2-7, the V gene TRBV10-2; 8 nucleotides match TRBD2. V was pared by 6 bases and J by 0 bases, with 4 bases of the junction left unmatched. The CDR3 sequence is 14 residues long. In germline, CDR1 is WSHSY, CDR2 SAAADI.

The genes are TRBV15 and TRBJ2-3, with 14 positions matching TRBD2. Germline values: CDR1 LNHNV, CDR2 YYDKDF (reference sequence). There are 17 residues in the CDR3. Germline trimming cut 3 bases from V and 6 bases from J; bases unmatched to any gene: 8. The CDR3 DNA reads TGTGCCACCAGCAGGCCAACCGGGACTAGCGGGAGTGATACGCAGTATTTT. Translation gives CATSRPTGTSGSDTQYF.

The chain is built from TRBV5-6 and TRBJ2-7, with D hard to call. The CDR3 has 13 residues. Germline-derived CDR1 and CDR2 are SGHDT and YYEEEE. V lost 0 bases and J lost 1, with 5 bases in between. Written as DNA, the CDR3 is TGTGCCAGCAGCTTGGGCCGGTCCTACGAGCAGTACTTC. It specifies CASSLGRSYEQYF.

The chain is built from TRBV3-1 (or the pseudogene TRBV3-2) and TRBJ1-2; 9 bases line up with TRBD1. CDR1 is LGHDT, CDR2 YNNKEL, per germline (reference sequence). This CDR3 has 16 amino acids. Losses at the gene ends were 3 bases for V and 0 bases for J; bases not matched to a gene: 5. The CDR3 DNA follows: TGTGCCAGCAGCCACCTCGGGACAGGGACTAACTATGGCTACACCTTC. Translating gives CASSHLGTGTNYGYTF.

The CDR3 DNA sequence: TGCGCCAGCAGCTTGGGCAGAACCGGGGAGCTGTTTTTT. Protein product: CASSLGRTGELFF. J is TRBJ2-2 and V is TRBV5-1; D unresolved. V was cut by 0 bases and J by 5 bases, with 5 bases left in between. CDR3 size: 13 residues. Germline V CDR1 and CDR2: SGHRS, YFSETQ.

V gene TRBV6-1 combines with J gene TRBJ1-5; D unresolved. The V and J ends lost 1 base and 2 bases respectively, with 3 bases between them. CDR1 is MNHNS and CDR2 is SASEGT in the germline V gene. The CDR3 totals 13 residues. As DNA, the CDR3 is TGTGCCAGCAGTGAAGGGCGCAATCAGCCCCAGCATTTT. Amino acids: CASSEGRNQPQHF.

The genes are TRBV30 and TRBJ2-3, with 11 nucleotides matching TRBD2. This CDR3 has 13 amino acids. Germline-derived CDR1 and CDR2 are GTSNPN and SVGIG (reference sequence). The J segment lost 4 bases and the V segment lost 4 bases, leaving 1 base of the junction unmatched. Written as DNA, the CDR3 is TGTGCCTGGAATAGCGGGGGGGCAGATACGCAGTATTTT. It specifies CAWNSGGADTQYF.

CDR3 loop: CASSQGGPGELFF. The CDR3 DNA reads TGTGCCAGCAGCCAGGGGGGCCCCGGGGAGCTGTTTTTT. The chain recombines TRBV7-9 with TRBJ2-2, with a tentative D call TRBD1 (7 bases). The CDR3 covers 13 residues. The V end was cut by 5 bases, the J end by 6 bases, with 10 bases between. The germline V gene encodes CDR1 SEHNR and CDR2 FQNEAQ (reference sequence).